This T cell receptor beta chain emerged from a study of blood T cell repertoires in COVID-19. Study overall: Sites in the United States, Italy and Spain provided acute and convalescent COVID-19 samples. T cells, B-cell-depleted T cells, or PBMCs provided the cDNA or gDNA that served as material.

Produced via immunoSEQ multiplex PCR; TCRdb's table is partial and in-frame only. The profile shows about 300,000 clones, approximately 90% of them singletons. Clinical histories supplied by participants themselves formed the basis of cohort assignment. As concerns this clone: At one of its ends the junction is not consistent with the germline gene, which may arise from a read error.

Sequences were obtained from PBMCs or T cells enriched from blood (not recorded which). This receptor was identified in a woman under 30 who had recovered from COVID-19.

The CDR3 region is CASSEDGRHPKLGGDDSPLHF. The CDR3 DNA reads TGTGCCAGCAGCGAAGATGGACGGCACCCTAAGCTGGGGGGAGACGATTCACCCCTCCACTTT. V is TRBV3-1 (or the pseudogene TRBV3-2) and J is TRBJ1-6, with D tentatively TRBD1 (5 bases). CDR3 length: 21 residues. Germline V CDR1 and CDR2: LGHDT, YNNKEL (reference sequence).